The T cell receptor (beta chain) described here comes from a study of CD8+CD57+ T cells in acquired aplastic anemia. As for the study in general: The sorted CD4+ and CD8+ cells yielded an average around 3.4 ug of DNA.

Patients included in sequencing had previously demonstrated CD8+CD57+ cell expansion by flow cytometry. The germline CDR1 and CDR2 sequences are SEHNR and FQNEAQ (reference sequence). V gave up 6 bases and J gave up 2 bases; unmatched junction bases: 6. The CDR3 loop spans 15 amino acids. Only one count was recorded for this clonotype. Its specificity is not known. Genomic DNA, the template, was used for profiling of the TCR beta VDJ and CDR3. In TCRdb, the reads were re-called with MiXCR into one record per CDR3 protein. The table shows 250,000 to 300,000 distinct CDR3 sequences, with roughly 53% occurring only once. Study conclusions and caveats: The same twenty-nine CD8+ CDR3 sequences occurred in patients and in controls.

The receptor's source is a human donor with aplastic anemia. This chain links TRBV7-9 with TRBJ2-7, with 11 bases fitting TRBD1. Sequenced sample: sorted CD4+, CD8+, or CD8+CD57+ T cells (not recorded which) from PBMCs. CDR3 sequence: CASSQPGQGAYEQYF. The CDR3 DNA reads TGTGCCAGCAGTCAGCCGGGACAGGGGGCCTACGAGCAGTACTTC.